This TCR beta chain was observed in a study of post-analysis software for immune sequencing data. This CDR3 contains 12 residues. After removal of 3 bases from V and 6 bases from J, the junction contained 2 bases not matched to a gene. In regard to this clonotype: Its target is unknown.

Study-level points and caveats: With TRBV5-6, TRBV5-1 and TRBV20-1 included, about five TRBV segments were more frequent in patients than in controls.

Built from TCR beta cDNA, the libraries had unique molecular identifiers in them. In TCRdb, the PCR reads were re-called with MiXCR into one record per CDR3 protein. The sample shows approximately 660,000 distinct CDR3 sequences, about 60% of them seen only once. The specimen sequenced was blood. This TCR came from a girl under 10 years old with multiple sclerosis. The chain carries TRBV12-3 or TRBV12-4 and TRBJ2-7; the match to TRBD2 covers 7 bases. The CDR3 DNA reads as TGTGCCAGCAGTTTCGGGGGGTTCGAGCAGTACTTC. Translated: CASSFGGFEQYF.